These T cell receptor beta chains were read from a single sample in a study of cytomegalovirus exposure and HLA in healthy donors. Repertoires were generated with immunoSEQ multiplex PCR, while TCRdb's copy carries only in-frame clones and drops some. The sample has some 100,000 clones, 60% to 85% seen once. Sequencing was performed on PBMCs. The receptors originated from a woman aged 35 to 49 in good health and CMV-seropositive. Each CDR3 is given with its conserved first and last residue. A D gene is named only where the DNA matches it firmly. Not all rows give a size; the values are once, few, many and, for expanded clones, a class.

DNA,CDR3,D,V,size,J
TGTGCCAGCACTGAACGACAGGGCGGGGGGACCAAAAACATTCAGTACTTC,CASTERQGGGTKNIQYF,NA,TRBV19,NA,TRBJ2-4
TGTGCCAGCAGCTTCTCGGACAGGGGAGACTATGGCTACACCTTC,CASSFSDRGDYGYTF,TRBD1,TRBV11-2,few,TRBJ1-2
TGTGCCAGCAGCTTGGGCCCCGGGACAGGGTGGCGGGGAGAAAAACTGTTTTTT,CASSLGPGTGWRGEKLFF,TRBD1,TRBV5-6,NA,TRBJ1-4
TGTGCCAGCAGTTTATCTCCAGGCCAAACCTACGAGCAGTACTTC,CASSLSPGQTYEQYF,NA,TRBV27,NA,TRBJ2-7
TGTGCCAGCAGCAAGGGGCAACTTTACGAGCAGTACTTC,CASSKGQLYEQYF,NA,TRBV9,NA,TRBJ2-7
TGTGCTAGTGGTTTGCGGGATACGCAGTATTTT,CASGLRDTQYF,NA,TRBV12-5,few,TRBJ2-3
TGTGCCAGCAGCCCCCCCGGGAGGGTAGATACGCAGTATTTT,CASSPPGRVDTQYF,TRBD2,TRBV6-5,NA,TRBJ2-3
TGTGCCAGCAGCCCGGACACGACCTACTATGGCTACACCTTC,CASSPDTTYYGYTF,NA,TRBV5-4,NA,TRBJ1-2
TGCGCCAGCAGCCAAGATTGGGACAGTTCTTTTCCCGGGGAGCTGTTTTTT,CASSQDWDSSFPGELFF,TRBD1,TRBV4-3,NA,TRBJ2-2
TGTGCCTGGAAGATGGGTCGGCCGGGGGGCTACACCTTC,CAWKMGRPGGYTF,NA,TRBV30,NA,TRBJ1-2
TGTGCCAGCAGCAAGGGGCAGGACAAAATGGTAGTATCCGGGGAGCTGTTTTTT,CASSKGQDKMVVSGELFF,NA,TRBV21-1,NA,TRBJ2-2
TGTGCCAGTACCCGAGCCGGGGAGCTGTTTTTT,CASTRAGELFF,NA,TRBV19,NA,TRBJ2-2
TGTGCCAGCAGCTTAGTCCTAGCGGGAGGGGTACGGGGCAATGAGCAGTTCTTC,CASSLVLAGGVRGNEQFF,TRBD2,TRBV7-8,NA,TRBJ2-1
TGTGCCAGTGGGGGACCGGGACAGGGTTTGAATGAAGCTTTCTTT,CASGGPGQGLNEAFF,TRBD1,TRBV19,NA,TRBJ1-1
TGTGCCAGCACGCGGGAGTCCTACAATGAGCAGTTCTTC,CASTRESYNEQFF,TRBD2,TRBV7-9,NA,TRBJ2-1
TGCGCCAGCAGCCAAGATTGGCCCTCGGCAGGGCTAGGGGAAAAACTGTTTTTT,CASSQDWPSAGLGEKLFF,NA,TRBV4-3,NA,TRBJ1-4
TGTGCCAGCAGCCCCGGGACAGGCCTCTACGAGCAGTACTTC,CASSPGTGLYEQYF,TRBD1,TRBV6-6,NA,TRBJ2-7
TGTGCCAGCAGTTACCCCGGGGGGAAAGCCGGGGAGCTGTTTTTT,CASSYPGGKAGELFF,TRBD2,TRBV6-5,NA,TRBJ2-2
TGTGCCAGTAGTACGCTGCTTGGCAGCTACGAGCAGTACTTC,CASSTLLGSYEQYF,NA,TRBV19,NA,TRBJ2-7
TGTGCCAGCAGTTTCCAACAGAACACTGAAGCTTTCTTT,CASSFQQNTEAFF,NA,TRBV6-6,few,TRBJ1-1
TGTGCCAGTACCCCGGGACAGCGGGAGGGCTACAATGAGCAGTTCTTC,CASTPGQREGYNEQFF,TRBD2,TRBV19,NA,TRBJ2-1
TGTGCCAGCAGCCGGGGACTCCGGGACAGCTACAATGAGCAGTTCTTC,CASSRGLRDSYNEQFF,NA,TRBV5-6,NA,TRBJ2-1
TGTGCCAGCAGCCAAAATATAGCGGGAGGGCCACTCCATGAGCAGTTCTTC,CASSQNIAGGPLHEQFF,TRBD2,TRBV4-2,NA,TRBJ2-1
TGTGCCAGCAGCTTGGTAGGACACCCCTACGAGCAGTACTTC,CASSLVGHPYEQYF,NA,TRBV5-6,NA,TRBJ2-7
TGTGCCATCAGTGAGGGGGGACTAGCGGTGCAGTACTTC,CAISEGGLAVQYF,TRBD2,TRBV10-3,few,TRBJ2-7
TGTGCCAGCAGCGGTACAGACTCTGGAAACACCATATATTTT,CASSGTDSGNTIYF,NA,TRBV7-9,NA,TRBJ1-3